The 22 T cell receptor beta chains below come from one sample, sequenced in a study of breast tumors, draining lymph nodes, adjacent tissues. From the multiplex PCR reads, TCRdb called clonotypes with MiXCR, one entry per CDR3 protein. The sample contains 90,000 to 120,000 distinct CDR3 sequences, 21% of which appear only once. Breast cancer patients provided tissue from their axillary draining lymph nodes. Sample: axillary lymph node tissue. These receptors were taken from a female donor with breast cancer. Some clones in this sample may be carry-over from other donors' samples.

This clonotype has a count of ten or more. This chain uses TRBV4-1 with TRBJ2-7; 12 bases agree with TRBD2. V shed 4 bases, J shed 3 bases, and the junction held 7 bases outside the gene matches. CDR3 length: 16 residues. Germline V gives CDR1 MGHRA, CDR2 YSYEKL. As DNA, the CDR3 is TGCGCCAGCAGCCCTGGACTAGCGGGACGGAGCTACGAGCAGTACTTC. Translation gives CASSPGLAGRSYEQYF.

In this sample, this clonotype turned up many times. The gene calls are TRBV2 and TRBJ2-2; 7 nucleotides agree with TRBD1. CDR3 size: 15 residues. The germline V gene has CDR1 SNHLY and CDR2 FYNNEI. With 8 bases clipped from V and 4 bases from J, the junction kept 10 bases outside the gene matches. CDR3 nucleotides: TGTGCCAGCGCTAAGACAGGGCTAGGCACCGGGGAGCTGTTTTTT. This gives the protein CASAKTGLGTGELFF.

This clonotype was found many times. The V and J genes are TRBV7-9 and TRBJ2-1; 10 positions agree with TRBD1. Germline V lookup: CDR1 SEHNR, CDR2 FQNEAQ (reference sequence). This CDR3 has 16 residues. V shed 4 bases, J shed 4 bases, and the junction held 7 bases outside the gene matches. The CDR3 sequence: CASSSRTGGSYNEQFF. For the CDR3, the DNA is TGTGCCAGCAGCTCGAGGACAGGGGGGTCTTACAATGAGCAGTTCTTC.

A note on this clonotype: One junction end does not reproduce the germline sequence, and a read error may be involved. CDR3: CASSSGYGNTTYF. DNA for the CDR3: TGTGCCAGCAGTTCAGGGTACGGAAACACCACATATTTT. This rearrangement joins TRBV6-5 to TRBJ1-3; possibly TRBD1 for D (5 bases). CDR1 is MNHEY, CDR2 SVGAGI, per germline. The CDR3 is made up of 13 amino acids.

The gene calls are TRBV27 and TRBJ2-5, with D uncertain. The length of the CDR3 is 13 residues. Trimming cost V 3 bases and J 5 bases, with 10 bases left between them. Germline loops: CDR1 MNHEY, CDR2 SMNVEV (reference sequence). CDR3 sequence reads: CASSFSNGETQYF. The CDR3 DNA reads TGTGCCAGCAGTTTTAGTAACGGGGAGACCCAGTACTTC.

The genes are TRBV2 and TRBJ2-1, with TRBD2 matching over 7 bases. After removal of 4 bases from V and 0 bases from J, the junction contained 18 bases not matched to a gene. From germline, CDR1 is SNHLY and CDR2 FYNNEI. This CDR3 has 20 amino acids. CDR3 sequence reads: CASSVERSGLAVSSYNEQFF. Written as DNA, the CDR3 is TGTGCCAGCAGTGTGGAACGGTCGGGGCTAGCGGTTAGCTCCTACAATGAGCAGTTCTTC.

There are many counts of this clonotype. DNA of the CDR3: TGCGCCAGCAGCCAGGGGACCTACAATGAGCAGTTCTTC. As protein: CASSQGTYNEQFF. The chain has TRBV5-1 and TRBJ2-1; weak D call: TRBD1 (6 bases). Looked up from germline, CDR1 is SGHRS and CDR2 is YFSETQ. V was pared by 4 bases and J by 2 bases, with 7 bases between. This CDR3 is 13 amino acids long.

Ten or more counts support this clonotype. This rearrangement joins TRBV5-1 to TRBJ2-2; D possibly uses TRBD1 or TRBD2 (5 bases each). From germline, CDR1 is SGHRS and CDR2 YFSETQ. CDR3 size: 15 residues. The germline V and J ends were trimmed by 7 bases and 0 bases, with 13 bases remaining between them. The CDR3 reads CASSSGTTNTGELFF. In DNA form, the CDR3 reads TGCGCCAGCTCATCCGGGACGACGAACACCGGGGAGCTGTTTTTT.

This clonotype was observed many times. The junction differs from germline at one of its ends, possibly a read error. The chain recombines TRBV10-3 with TRBJ2-1; unclear D gene. The CDR3 has 11 residues. The V gene's germline CDR1 is ENHRY and CDR2 SYGVKD. CDR3 region: CAIGDDGEQFF. CDR3 nucleotide sequence: TGTGCCATCGGTGACGATGGTGAGCAGTTCTTC.

This clonotype was seen many times. This chain links TRBV4-1 with TRBJ2-7, with 10 nucleotides matching TRBD1. Germline CDR1 MGHRA, CDR2 YSYEKL. The CDR3 extends over 14 amino acids. The J segment lost 7 bases and the V segment lost 6 bases, leaving 9 bases of the junction unmatched. DNA for the CDR3: TGCGCCAGCAGTATGGGACAGGGGCCCGGGGAGCAGTACTTC. The encoded protein is CASSMGQGPGEQYF.

This clonotype was detected many times. The rearrangement joins TRBV2 to TRBJ1-6; possible D gene TRBD1, 5 bases. V lost 6 bases and J lost 9, with 18 bases in between. The CDR3 sequence is 15 residues long. Germline V CDR1 and CDR2: SNHLY, FYNNEI. The CDR3: CASSGVGAGGSPLHF. The CDR3, as DNA: TGTGCCAGCAGCGGTGTTGGGGCCGGGGGTTCACCCCTCCACTTT.

This rearrangement joins TRBV7-9 to TRBJ2-6, with D possibly matching TRBD1 (5 bases). V shed 5 bases and J shed 4 bases, with 18 bases lying between them. The CDR3 is 17 amino acids. Germline CDR1 SEHNR, CDR2 FQNEAQ (reference sequence). The CDR3 sequence is CASSLPRAPEGANVLTF. CDR3 DNA: TGTGCCAGCAGCCTCCCCAGGGCCCCGGAAGGGGCCAACGTCCTGACTTTC. Full variable domain (rest looked up from reference TRBV7-9 and TRBJ2-6): DTGVSQNPRHKITKRGQNVTFRCDPISEHNRLYWYRQTLGQGPEFLTYFQNEAQLEKSRLLSDRFSAERPKGSFSTLEIQRTEQGDSAMYLCASSLPRAPEGANVLTFGAGSRLTVL.

The chain combines TRBV11-2 with TRBJ2-6; D is ambiguous. Trimming stripped 6 bases from V and 2 bases from J, with 17 bases between. This CDR3 is built from 17 residues. Germline V gives CDR1 SGHAT, CDR2 FQNNGV. The DNA for the CDR3 is TGTGCCAGCAGGCGCCCAGGTATAAACCCTGGGGCCAACGTCCTGACTTTC. Translating it yields CASRRPGINPGANVLTF.

This clonotype was seen only a few times. The chain recombines TRBV28 with TRBJ2-7, with 9 positions matching TRBD1. The V gene end was trimmed by 5 bases and the J gene end by 3 bases; junction bases not matched to a gene: 5. Germline-derived CDR1 and CDR2 are MDHEN and SYDVKM. This CDR3 is built from 14 residues. The CDR3 coding sequence is TGTGCCAGCAGTCACCGGGACAGGGACTACGAGCAGTACTTC. Protein: CASSHRDRDYEQYF.

In regard to this clonotype: This sequence may be a read error, since a much larger clone differs from it by one base. This chain connects TRBV19 to TRBJ2-7; 9 bases agree with TRBD1. After removal of 2 bases from V and 6 bases from J, the junction contained 11 bases not matched to a gene. Germline loops: CDR1 LNHDA, CDR2 SQIVND (reference sequence). CDR3 length: 16 amino acids. CDR3 sequence reads: CASSIRDRESIGEQYF. Written as DNA, the CDR3 is TGTGCCAGTAGTATAAGGGACAGGGAGTCGATCGGCGAGCAGTACTTC.

Turning to this clonotype: A much more abundant neighbour one base away suggests this may be a read error. This chain joins TRBV6-5 and TRBJ1-5; no definite D call. Trimming removed 4 bases at V and 3 bases at J, with 13 bases between. The CDR3 is 15 amino acids. CDR1 and CDR2 (germline): MNHEY, SVGAGI. CDR3 in DNA: TGTGCCAGCAGTTCGTCTGGAGGGATCAATCAGCCCCAGCATTTT. It encodes CASSSSGGINQPQHF.

The chain's CDR3 is CSARDRTVQETQYF. CDR3 bases: TGCAGTGCTAGAGATCGGACTGTCCAAGAGACCCAGTACTTC. The chain is built from TRBV20-1 and TRBJ2-5, with a weak D call TRBD2 (5 bases). V lost 0 bases to trimming and J lost 1 base, with 9 bases between them. From germline, CDR1 is DFQATT and CDR2 SNEGSKA (reference sequence). The CDR3 has 14 residues.

This clonotype was counted ten times or more. CDR3 sequence reads: CASTPSGNTIYF. In DNA form, the CDR3 reads TGTGCCAGCACCCCCTCTGGAAACACCATATATTTT. The chain couples TRBV2 to TRBJ1-3; D unresolved. The CDR3 extends over 12 amino acids. Germline V gene data show CDR1 as SNHLY and CDR2 as FYNNEI. Trimming shortened V by 7 bases and J by 0 bases, and 4 bases separated the two germline ends.

At least ten counts were recorded for this clonotype. The V and J genes are TRBV9 and TRBJ2-3, with a weak D call TRBD1 (5 bases). Per germline, CDR1 SGDLS and CDR2 YYNGEE. V lost 3 bases, J lost 2 bases, and 13 bases lay in between. The CDR3 is made up of 15 amino acids. CDR3 nucleotide sequence: TGTGCCAGCAGCGAAAGTGGACACAACACAGATACGCAGTATTTT. As protein: CASSESGHNTDTQYF.

In its sample, this clonotype was seen many times. V gene TRBV5-1 combines with J gene TRBJ2-4; the D gene is possibly TRBD1 (6 bases). Germline assignment: CDR1 SGHRS and CDR2 YFSETQ. The CDR3 has 16 amino acids. V shed 0 bases and J shed 0 bases, with 10 bases lying between them. CDR3 nucleotide sequence: TGCGCCAGCAGCTTGGGGACAGAACTAGCCAAAAACATTCAGTACTTC. Protein: CASSLGTELAKNIQYF.

This clonotype was detected only a few times. The chain recombines TRBV12-3 or TRBV12-4 with TRBJ1-1; TRBD1 might be the D (5 bases). The germline V and J ends were trimmed by 7 bases and 3 bases, with 24 bases remaining between them. The CDR3 runs to 17 residues. The CDR3 protein is CASTSPPQGNRHTEAFF. The CDR3 region has the DNA TGTGCCAGCACTTCGCCCCCCCAGGGCAACCGGCACACTGAAGCTTTCTTT.

A remark on this clonotype: A read error may be the cause here, since a much bigger clone is one base away. The V call is TRBV5-1, the J call TRBJ2-3, with 7 bases aligning to TRBD1. Trimming at V came to 5 bases and at J to 4 bases, leaving 10 bases not matched to a gene. This CDR3 is 15 amino acids long. The germline V gene has CDR1 SGHRS and CDR2 YFSETQ. In nucleotides, the CDR3 is TGCGCCAGCAGTACCGGACAGGCCAACTCAGATACGCAGTATTTT. Translation: CASSTGQANSDTQYF.